These 19 T cell receptor beta chains originate from one sample sequenced in a study of identical twins. TCRdb analysed the 5' RACE reads with MiXCR anew, one entry per CDR3 protein. The sample shows hundreds of thousands of distinct CDR3 sequences, approximately 25% of them seen only once. This sample was also put to use in a study of T cells expressing NK-cell markers.

Sequenced: CD4+ T cells sorted from blood. The receptors were sampled from a woman between 18 and 29 years old in good health.

The J gene is TRBJ2-5, the V gene TRBV29-1, with unresolved D. CDR3 length equals 11 residues. The germline V gene has CDR1 SQVTM and CDR2 ANQGSEA. Between the trimmed V and J ends, which lost 7 bases and 4 bases, there was a span of 10 bases. The CDR3 DNA reads TGCAGCGCTGCCTCGGGAGAGACCCAGTACTTC. It translates to CSAASGETQYF.

This clonotype was detected a few times. The chain joins TRBV5-1 to TRBJ2-1; tentative D call: TRBD1 (7 bases). V was pared by 4 bases and J by 3 bases, with 11 bases between. Germline loops: CDR1 SGHRS, CDR2 YFSETQ. The length of the CDR3 is 14 residues. This chain's CDR3 is CASSGGTVYNEQFF. In DNA, the CDR3 is TGCGCCAGCAGCGGGGGGACAGTCTACAATGAGCAGTTCTTC. Full variable domain (missing parts from reference TRBV5-1 and TRBJ2-1): KAGVTQTPRYLIKTRGQQVTLSCSPISGHRSVSWYQQTPGQGLQFLFEYFSETQRNKGNFPGRFSGRQFSNSRSEMNVSTLELGDSALYLCASSGGTVYNEQFFGPGTRLTVL.

This clonotype was counted a few times. The V gene is TRBV15, the J gene TRBJ2-7; 9 bases are a match to TRBD1. The CDR3 spans 14 residues. The trim removed 3 bases at V and 6 bases at J, leaving 6 bases unmatched. Germline-derived CDR1 and CDR2 are LNHNV and YYDKDF (reference sequence). CDR3 sequence reads: CATSRGQGSIEQYF. CDR3 nucleotide sequence: TGTGCCACCAGCAGGGGACAGGGATCGATCGAGCAGTACTTC.

This sequence joins TRBV5-5 and TRBJ2-6; D not resolved. The CDR3 sequence is 16 residues long. Germline loops: CDR1 SGHKS, CDR2 YYEKEE (reference sequence). V lost 0 bases, J lost 0 bases, and 7 bases lay in between. The DNA of the CDR3 is TGTGCCAGCAGCTTGGCCCCGAACTCTGGGGCCAACGTCCTGACTTTC. Its protein product is CASSLAPNSGANVLTF.

This sequence joins TRBV4-2 and TRBJ2-2; 7 bases are shared with TRBD1. CDR3 length equals 17 residues. V was clipped by 2 bases and J by 0 bases; unmatched bases: 6. CDR1 LGHNA and CDR2 YNFKEQ come from the germline V gene. The CDR3 nucleotides are TGTGCCAGCAGCCAAATTCTGGGGACAGCGAACACCGGGGAGCTGTTTTTT. Translation gives CASSQILGTANTGELFF.

The chain uses TRBV10-3 and TRBJ2-7; 10 bases are a match to TRBD2. The CDR3 runs to 18 residues. Germline loops: CDR1 ENHRY, CDR2 SYGVKD. The ends lost 4 bases at V and 1 base at J; junction bases unmatched: 13. CDR3 bases: TGTGCCATCAGTGGGGCGAGAGGTAGCGGGAGGACTTCCTACGAGCAGTACTTC. Encoded protein: CAISGARGSGRTSYEQYF.

This clonotype was picked up a small number of times. The chain carries TRBV9 and TRBJ2-1, with D perhaps matching TRBD1 (5 bases). This CDR3 has 14 residues. V shed 2 bases and J shed 5 bases, with 11 bases lying between them. Germline V gives CDR1 SGDLS, CDR2 YYNGEE. The CDR3 nucleotides read TGTGCCAGCAGCGTTCACAGGTCTGACAATGAGCAGTTCTTC. Protein sequence: CASSVHRSDNEQFF.

This chain links TRBV12-3 or TRBV12-4 with TRBJ2-2; D remains unclear. Between the trimmed V and J ends, which lost 6 bases and 4 bases, there was a span of 9 bases. The CDR3 extends over 13 amino acids. The CDR3 nucleotides are TGTGCCAGCAGCCCAACACTCACCGGGGAGCTGTTTTTT. As protein: CASSPTLTGELFF.

V and J are TRBV5-1 and TRBJ2-1; 9 nucleotides match TRBD1. V shed 0 bases and J 4 bases; nucleotides not matched to a gene: 8. This CDR3 region has 17 residues. Looked up from germline, CDR1 is SGHRS and CDR2 is YFSETQ. The CDR3 nucleotides are TGCGCCAGCAGCTTGGGGGGGACAGGGAATTGGTACAATGAGCAGTTCTTC. Translating gives CASSLGGTGNWYNEQFF.

The chain is built from TRBV29-1 and TRBJ2-7; D remains unclear. The V end was cut by 4 bases, the J end by 2 bases, with 18 bases between. Germline CDR1 and CDR2: SQVTM and ANQGSEA. This CDR3 has 15 amino acids. Here the CDR3 reads CSVVGGWSPTYEQYF. As DNA, the CDR3 is TGCAGCGTTGTTGGCGGCTGGTCGCCGACCTACGAGCAGTACTTC.

The chain uses TRBV6-5 and TRBJ1-2, with a possible D match to TRBD1 (6 bases). The length of the CDR3 is 17 residues. Looked up from germline, CDR1 is MNHEY and CDR2 is SVGAGI. V was pared by 4 bases and J by 4 bases, with 22 bases between. The CDR3, as DNA: TGTGCCAGCAGTTCCGGGGGCCCAGGCGGACAAGGCTATGGCTACACCTTC. It is translated as CASSSGGPGGQGYGYTF.

This clonotype has at least ten counts. The V gene is TRBV20-1, the J gene TRBJ1-5, with unresolved D. Germline lookup yields CDR1 DFQATT and CDR2 SNEGSKA (reference sequence). The ends were cut back, 3 bases at V and 0 bases at J, with 9 bases in the middle. The CDR3 totals 14 residues. This CDR3 reads CSARDGYSNQPQHF. In DNA form, the CDR3 reads TGCAGTGCTAGGGACGGTTATAGCAATCAGCCCCAGCATTTT.

This clonotype has more than one count but fewer than ten. The CDR3 sequence is CASSGRQYNEQFF. The CDR3 DNA reads TGTGCCAGCAGCGGAAGACAGTACAATGAGCAGTTCTTC. The rearrangement uses TRBV9 and TRBJ2-1; TRBD1 might be the D (5 bases). CDR1 SGDLS and CDR2 YYNGEE come from the germline V gene. Deletions cut 3 bases from V and 4 bases from J, with 8 bases between. The CDR3 has 13 amino acids.

This clonotype was detected only a few times. Relative to the germline gene, one junction end is altered; a read error may explain this. The chain recombines TRBV5-1 with TRBJ1-2, with D perhaps TRBD1 (6 bases). The CDR3 is 13 amino acids. The germline V gene encodes CDR1 SGHRS and CDR2 YFSETQ. The CDR3 DNA reads TGTGCCAGCAGTTTGGGGGGCGACTATGGCTACACCTTC. It translates to CASSLGGDYGYTF.

The J gene is TRBJ1-2, the V gene TRBV18; no definite D call. The V end lost 2 bases, the J end lost 8 bases, and 15 bases lay between the germline ends. The CDR3 runs to 14 residues. Looked up from germline, CDR1 is KGHSH and CDR2 is LQKENI. The CDR3 loop is CASSPGVTDLGYTF. In DNA form, the CDR3 reads TGTGCCAGCTCACCAGGTGTGACGGATTTGGGCTACACCTTC.

CDR3 DNA sequence: TGTGCCAGCAGCTGGACGGGGGTAGGGTGCTCCACAGATACGCAGTATTTT. Amino acids: CASSWTGVGCSTDTQYF. V gene TRBV5-6 combines with J gene TRBJ2-3, with a tentative D call TRBD2 (6 bases). V lost 3 bases and J 2 bases, leaving 19 bases between the germline ends. The germline V gene has CDR1 SGHDT and CDR2 YYEEEE. The CDR3 runs to 17 residues. The whole variable domain, filled in from reference TRBV5-6 and TRBJ2-3, reads DAGVTQSPTHLIKTRGQQVTLRCSPKSGHDTVSWYQQALGQGPQFIFQYYEEEERQRGNFPDRFSGHQFPNYSSELNVNALLLGDSALYLCASSWTGVGCSTDTQYFGPGTRLTVL.

This clonotype has at least ten counts. The chain employs TRBV12-3 or TRBV12-4 and TRBJ1-2, with a weak D call TRBD1 (6 bases). Trimming stripped 5 bases from V and 4 bases from J, with 8 bases between. The CDR3 loop spans 12 amino acids. The CDR3 loop is CASSTQGYGYTF. CDR3 coding DNA: TGTGCCAGCAGTACACAGGGCTATGGCTACACCTTC.

This clonotype has only a few counts. The V gene is TRBV5-1, the J gene TRBJ1-4, with D perhaps matching TRBD1 (5 bases). Trimming stripped 2 bases from V and 8 bases from J, with 19 bases between. The CDR3 is 16 residues long. CDR1 is SGHRS and CDR2 is YFSETQ in the germline V gene. The CDR3 coding sequence is TGCGCCAGCAGCTTCGGTAATTCGGGACTCTTCGAAAAACTGTTTTTT. It codes for CASSFGNSGLFEKLFF. Full variable domain (remainder filled in from reference TRBV5-1 and TRBJ1-4): KAGVTQTPRYLIKTRGQQVTLSCSPISGHRSVSWYQQTPGQGLQFLFEYFSETQRNKGNFPGRFSGRQFSNSRSEMNVSTLELGDSALYLCASSFGNSGLFEKLFFGSGTQLSVL.

This clonotype was seen a few times. The V and J genes are TRBV29-1 and TRBJ2-2; D is perhaps TRBD2 (5 bases). The CDR3 is made up of 12 amino acids. Germline CDR1 is SQVTM and CDR2 is ANQGSEA. Trimming pared 8 bases from V and 6 bases from J, leaving 13 bases between. CDR3 nucleotide sequence: TGCAGCTCGATAGGAGGTTCCGGGGAGCTGTTTTTT. Protein product: CSSIGGSGELFF.